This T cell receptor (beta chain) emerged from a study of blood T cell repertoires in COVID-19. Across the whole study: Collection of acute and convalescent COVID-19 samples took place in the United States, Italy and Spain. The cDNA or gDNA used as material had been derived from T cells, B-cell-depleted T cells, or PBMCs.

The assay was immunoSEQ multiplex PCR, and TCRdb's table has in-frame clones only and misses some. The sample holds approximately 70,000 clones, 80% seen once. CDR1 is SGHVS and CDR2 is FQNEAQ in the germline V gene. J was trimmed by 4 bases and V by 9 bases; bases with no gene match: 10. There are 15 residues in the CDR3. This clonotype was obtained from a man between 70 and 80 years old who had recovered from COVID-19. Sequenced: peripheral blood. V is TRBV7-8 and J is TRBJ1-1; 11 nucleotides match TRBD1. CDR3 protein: CASRTGGNRGTEAFF. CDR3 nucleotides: TGTGCCAGTCGGACAGGGGGCAACAGGGGCACTGAAGCTTTCTTT.